This entry concerns a single T cell receptor beta chain. Unique molecular identifiers were used in preparing the TCRbeta library. TCRdb redid the calling of the PCR reads with MiXCR, one entry per CDR3 protein. The sample lists some 350,000 distinct CDR3 sequences; about a tenth were seen once. The source of the sample is a study of T-cell reconstitution after alpha-beta-depleted transplantation in children. The J segment lost 8 bases and the V segment lost 5 bases, leaving 7 bases of the junction unmatched. The CDR3 sequence is 15 residues long. The material was PBMCs from the stem cell graft donor, obtained from the stem cell graft. The chain recombines TRBV12-3 or TRBV12-4 with TRBJ1-4, with 11 bases that match TRBD1. The TCR comes from a human donor who donated a stem cell graft to a child with acute lymphoblastic leukemia. This CDR3 is CASSPGTGGGEKLFF. DNA for the CDR3: TGTGCCAGCAGTCCAGGGACAGGGGGAGGAGAAAAACTGTTTTTT.